This section outlines one T cell receptor (beta chain) sequence together with its context. Its antigen remains unknown. This record belongs to a study of shared clonotypes between healthy human individuals. Study-level findings and limits: Generally, naive subsets came out with larger estimated richness than memory subsets.

Genomic DNA (from each subset) was split evenly across several immunoSEQ plates. In the original processing: Without quality scores, immunoSEQ junctional reads could not be filtered like full-length reads. Repertoires were generated with immunoSEQ multiplex PCR, while TCRdb's copy carries only in-frame clones and drops some. V and J calls and clone size are copied from that table; D and trimming were computed from the DNA. The sample holds roughly 2 million clones, approximately 95% seen once. Recent acute infections and vaccinations were absent in the healthy HIV-negative adult donors. J was trimmed by 2 bases and V by 4 bases; bases with no gene match: 10. The CDR3 contains 16 residues. Germline-derived CDR1 and CDR2 are ENHRY and SYGVKD.

The rearrangement joins TRBV10-3 to TRBJ2-5, with 7 bases identical to TRBD2. The sequencing input was naive CD4+ T cells sorted from blood. Subset given: CD45RA+ positively selected. The clonotype comes from a young man in good health. The CDR3 is CAISGGGLANQETQYF. In nucleotides, the CDR3 is TGTGCCATCAGTGGGGGAGGGCTAGCGAATCAAGAGACCCAGTACTTC.